The T cell receptor (beta chain) under discussion was sequenced for a study of T cell responses to AZD1222 COVID-19 vaccine. Study-level findings and limits: When two AZD1222 doses had been given, Spike-specific TCR breadth and depth rose. Without day 14 samples, only post-peak T cell repertoires were studied. Only a handful of AZD1222 recipients, more than 5 in all, had baseline seropositivity.

A word on this clone: Its target is unknown.

Deletions cut 3 bases from V and 5 bases from J, with 20 bases between. CDR3 length equals 17 residues. CDR1 and CDR2 (germline): WSHSY, SAAADI. Produced via immunoSEQ multiplex PCR; TCRdb's table is partial and in-frame only. The table shows about 150,000 clones, with roughly 90% occurring only once. Researchers grouped second doses given at about 4 or about 12 weeks into one pool. Sequenced material: peripheral blood, taken 28 days after the second AZD1222 dose. The sequence was collected from an adult who received the AZD1222 COVID-19 vaccine. The chain has TRBV10-2 and TRBJ2-1; a weak D match, TRBD2 (6 bases). The CDR3 reads CASSDGLLRWRDNEQFF. The CDR3 DNA follows: TGCGCCAGCAGTGACGGCTTGCTGAGGTGGAGGGACAATGAGCAGTTCTTC.